The sequence of this T cell receptor (beta chain) was determined in a study of shared clonotypes between healthy human individuals. General observations from the study: Memory subsets had estimated richness that was generally smaller than that of naive subsets.

Germline CDR1 and CDR2: MNHNS and SASEGT. This CDR3 spans 14 amino acids. Deletions cut 0 bases from V and 2 bases from J, with 6 bases between. In the case of this clone: The antigen is not known.

Repertoires were generated with immunoSEQ multiplex PCR, while TCRdb's copy carries only in-frame clones and drops some. The sample lists 2 million to 3 million clones, approximately 93% occurring once. The chain has TRBV6-1 and TRBJ2-3; D is perhaps TRBD1 (5 bases). The receptor's source is a man aged 18 to 35 in good health. Some clones in this sample may be carry-over from other donors' samples. Material for sequencing was naive CD4+ T cells from PBMCs. Subset here: CD45RA+ positively selected. The DNA for the CDR3 is TGTGCCAGCAGTGAAGCTGGGGCCACAGATACGCAGTATTTT. Translation: CASSEAGATDTQYF.